These T cell receptor beta chains were read from a single sample in a study of shared clonotypes between healthy human individuals. Clones were read by immunoSEQ multiplex PCR, and TCRdb kept only the in-frame ones, dropping some. This sample has about 1 million clones, with about 75% found just once. The specimen was memory CD4+ T cells sorted from blood. The receptors derive from a man aged 18 to 30 in good health. Each CDR3 is given with its conserved first and last residue.

j_gene | v_gene | CDR3aa
TRBJ2-7 | TRBV2 | CASRGTGSYEQYF
TRBJ2-5 | TRBV10-3 | CAISGGQGAVEETQYF
TRBJ2-7 | TRBV7-2 | CASSLTGAAYEQYF
TRBJ2-3 | TRBV5-1 | CASSLQGPQYF
TRBJ2-5 | TRBV6-1 | CASSEWIQETQYF
TRBJ2-7 | TRBV11-1 | CASSLGTVYEQYF
TRBJ1-1 | TRBV5-6 | CASRPRGNTEAFF
TRBJ1-4 | TRBV5-1 | CASSRGESHINEKLFF
TRBJ2-7 | TRBV5-1 | CASSLGTVVNEQYF
TRBJ1-2 | TRBV18 | CASSPQNYGYTF
TRBJ1-5 | TRBV2 | CASSDRTRDQPQHF
TRBJ1-1 | TRBV27 | CASRTGLMNTEAFF
TRBJ1-1 | TRBV29-1 | CSVYRQAGEAFF
TRBJ2-3 | TRBV6-5 | CASSHLASGADTQYF
TRBJ2-7 | TRBV7-8 | CASSQGGLAGVEQYF
TRBJ2-5 | TRBV7-2 | CASSSGTRKSQETQYF
TRBJ2-1 | TRBV2 | CASSEALGPSSYNEQFF
TRBJ2-1 | TRBV7-2 | CASQAFISNEQFF
TRBJ1-2 | TRBV11-2 | CASSDFRDATYGYTF
TRBJ1-2 | TRBV5-8 | CASSLGGIVNYGYTF
TRBJ2-7 | TRBV5-4 | CASSSSGTAAYEQYF
TRBJ2-3 | TRBV5-6 | CASSLVGTSRHTQYF
TRBJ1-1 | TRBV7-2 | CASSLVGEANTEAFF
TRBJ2-3 | TRBV6-1 | CASTPRGHYTDTQYF
TRBJ2-2 | TRBV2 | CASCTVTNTGELFF
TRBJ2-2 | TRBV28 | CASMGPGAGTGELFF
TRBJ1-1 | TRBV2 | CASGSESYTEAFF
TRBJ2-3 | TRBV6-1 | CASSVMADTQYF
TRBJ1-6 | TRBV5-5 | CASSLGRFSYNSPLHF